A selection of T cell receptor beta chains follows, all from one sample in a study of CD8+ T cells in alopecia areata. The data were produced by immunoSEQ multiplex PCR, yet TCRdb's version contains in-frame clones alone and is incomplete. The table records under 350,000 clones, about 62% of them present only once. The source was CD4+ T cells sorted from blood, collected at week 24, from a patient treated with tofacitinib. These receptors all stem from a human donor with alopecia areata. Both conserved end residues are part of each CDR3. D genes are given only for firm matches. For some rows the clone size is stated as once, few or many, or as a class when expanded; others skip it.

v_call: TRBV5-4; d_call: TRBD2; cdr3_length: 18; clone_size: -; j_call: TRBJ2-7; cdr3_nt: TGTGCCAGCAGCTTGGGGACTAGCGGGACCGTGAATCCCTACGAGCAGTACTTC; cdr3_aa: CASSLGTSGTVNPYEQYF
v_call: TRBV27; d_call: -; cdr3_length: 14; clone_size: -; j_call: TRBJ2-5; cdr3_nt: TGTGCCAGCAGTTTAAATGGAGGGGTTGAGACCCAGTACTTC; cdr3_aa: CASSLNGGVETQYF
v_call: TRBV5-6; d_call: TRBD1; cdr3_length: 16; clone_size: few; j_call: TRBJ1-2; cdr3_nt: TGTGCCAGCAGCCAGGGGACAGGGCCGCTGAGCTATGGCTACACCTTC; cdr3_aa: CASSQGTGPLSYGYTF
v_call: TRBV7-2; d_call: -; cdr3_length: 15; clone_size: few; j_call: TRBJ1-2; cdr3_nt: TGTGCCAGCAGCTTAGTCGGCAGGGAGGGCTATGGCTACACCTTC; cdr3_aa: CASSLVGREGYGYTF
v_call: TRBV29-1; d_call: -; cdr3_length: 15; clone_size: few; j_call: TRBJ2-1; cdr3_nt: TGCAGCGTTGACGGTTTAGGGGGGGCAAGGGATGAGCAGTTCTTC; cdr3_aa: CSVDGLGGARDEQFF
v_call: TRBV2; d_call: TRBD2; cdr3_length: 20; clone_size: -; j_call: TRBJ2-6; cdr3_nt: TGTGCCAGCGAACCGACTAGCGGGGGCCGTTCGAGCTCTGGGGCCAACGTCCTGACTTTC; cdr3_aa: CASEPTSGGRSSSGANVLTF
v_call: TRBV30; d_call: -; cdr3_length: 11; clone_size: -; j_call: TRBJ2-3; cdr3_nt: TGTGCCTGGAGTGAGAAGAATACGCAGTATTTT; cdr3_aa: CAWSEKNTQYF
v_call: TRBV9; d_call: TRBD2; cdr3_length: 15; clone_size: -; j_call: TRBJ2-7; cdr3_nt: TGTGCCAGCAGCGGGAGCGGGGGGCCCTTTCAGGAGCAGTACTTC; cdr3_aa: CASSGSGGPFQEQYF
v_call: TRBV7-9; d_call: -; cdr3_length: 15; clone_size: -; j_call: TRBJ1-2; cdr3_nt: TGTGCCAGCAATCCCGGAGGGGCGGCTAACTATGGCTACACCTTC; cdr3_aa: CASNPGGAANYGYTF
v_call: TRBV27; d_call: TRBD2; cdr3_length: 14; clone_size: -; j_call: TRBJ2-3; cdr3_nt: TGTGCCAGCAGATTTCCGGGACTAACAGATACGCAGTATTTT; cdr3_aa: CASRFPGLTDTQYF
v_call: TRBV27; d_call: -; cdr3_length: 17; clone_size: -; j_call: TRBJ2-2; cdr3_nt: TGTGCCAGCAGTTTGCAGACAGCCTACTCGAACACCGGGGAGCTGTTTTTT; cdr3_aa: CASSLQTAYSNTGELFF
v_call: TRBV9; d_call: -; cdr3_length: 15; clone_size: few; j_call: TRBJ1-3; cdr3_nt: TGTGCCAGCAGCGTAGGACCGAGCTCTGGAAACACCATATATTTT; cdr3_aa: CASSVGPSSGNTIYF
v_call: TRBV29-1; d_call: -; cdr3_length: 13; clone_size: few; j_call: TRBJ2-5; cdr3_nt: TGCAGCGTCCGAGGGCCCTCCAGGGGAGCCCAGTACTTC; cdr3_aa: CSVRGPSRGAQYF
v_call: TRBV5-1; d_call: TRBD1; cdr3_length: 17; clone_size: -; j_call: TRBJ2-2; cdr3_nt: TGCGCCAGCAGCTTTTCTACGACAGGGGGGAACACCGGGGAGCTGTTTTTT; cdr3_aa: CASSFSTTGGNTGELFF
v_call: TRBV6-1; d_call: -; cdr3_length: 13; clone_size: once; j_call: TRBJ2-1; cdr3_nt: TGTGCCAGCACCCCTGCAAGGGTGGGGGAGCAGTTCTTC; cdr3_aa: CASTPARVGEQFF
v_call: TRBV10-3; d_call: -; cdr3_length: 11; clone_size: -; j_call: TRBJ2-7; cdr3_nt: TGTGCCATCGGGGCGATAGACGAGCAGTACTTC; cdr3_aa: CAIGAIDEQYF
v_call: TRBV7-2; d_call: TRBD2; cdr3_length: 14; clone_size: few; j_call: TRBJ2-7; cdr3_nt: TGTGCCAGCAGCCGGACTAGCGGGCCCTACGAGCAGTACTTC; cdr3_aa: CASSRTSGPYEQYF
v_call: TRBV30; d_call: -; cdr3_length: 11; clone_size: -; j_call: TRBJ1-1; cdr3_nt: TGTGCCTGGAGTACCCTACATGAAGCTTTCTTT; cdr3_aa: CAWSTLHEAFF
v_call: TRBV7-9; d_call: -; cdr3_length: 14; clone_size: -; j_call: TRBJ2-7; cdr3_nt: TGTGCCAGCAGCTTAGAACCTGGGAGAGTCGAGCAGTACTTC; cdr3_aa: CASSLEPGRVEQYF
v_call: TRBV29-1; d_call: TRBD2; cdr3_length: 14; clone_size: few; j_call: TRBJ2-1; cdr3_nt: TGCAGCGTTGGCCCGGGACTAGCTGGTGATGAGCAGTTCTTC; cdr3_aa: CSVGPGLAGDEQFF
v_call: TRBV7-9; d_call: -; cdr3_length: 15; clone_size: once; j_call: TRBJ1-6; cdr3_nt: TGTGCCAGCAGCTTAGCGGGCCGGCCTAATTCACCCCTCCACTTT; cdr3_aa: CASSLAGRPNSPLHF
v_call: TRBV4-2; d_call: TRBD2; cdr3_length: 17; clone_size: -; j_call: TRBJ2-3; cdr3_nt: TGTGCCAGCAGCCAAGATTATACGACTAGCTGGGCAGATACGCAGTATTTT; cdr3_aa: CASSQDYTTSWADTQYF
v_call: TRBV30; d_call: -; cdr3_length: 16; clone_size: -; j_call: TRBJ1-5; cdr3_nt: TGTGCCTGGAGTGTAAGCGGGGGCTATGGCAATCAGCCCCAGCATTTT; cdr3_aa: CAWSVSGGYGNQPQHF
v_call: TRBV4-3; d_call: -; cdr3_length: 12; clone_size: few; j_call: TRBJ1-2; cdr3_nt: TGCGCCAGCAGCCATGGCGGGTTAGGCTACACCTTC; cdr3_aa: CASSHGGLGYTF
v_call: TRBV5-1; d_call: TRBD1; cdr3_length: 14; clone_size: once; j_call: TRBJ2-5; cdr3_nt: TGCGCCAGCAGCCCCGGGACAGGGAAAGAGACCCAGTACTTC; cdr3_aa: CASSPGTGKETQYF
v_call: TRBV7-2; d_call: -; cdr3_length: 14; clone_size: -; j_call: TRBJ1-6; cdr3_nt: TGTGCCAGCAGCCCCCAGGGGCAGGATTCACCCCTCCACTTT; cdr3_aa: CASSPQGQDSPLHF